Below, 24 T cell receptor beta chains from the same sample are listed, as sequenced in a study of vaccination effects on CD4 cells after COVID-19. Under the ViraFEST assay, PBMC were stimulated with viral peptide pools so that antigen-specific CD4+ T cells expanded. Sequencing was performed afterwards. Cultured cells yielded isolated CD4+ T cells after 10 to 11 days. Two doses of BNT162b2 or mRNA-1273 vaccine were administered to participants. Assay: immunoSEQ multiplex PCR; the TCRdb copy retains only in-frame clones and omits some. The sample has around 46,000 clones, 65% to 75% seen once. Antigens of these TCRs are unknown. The specimen comprised CD4+ T cells from PBMCs cultured with HCoV-OC43 spike peptides, sampled after COVID-19 vaccination. Noted subset: HCoV-OC43 spike overlapping peptide pool stimulation. Receptor source: a human donor who received a COVID-19 vaccine.

The V gene is TRBV5-6, the J gene TRBJ1-1; 9 nucleotides agree with TRBD1. J was trimmed by 0 bases and V by 4 bases; bases with no gene match: 13. The CDR3 contains 18 residues. Germline CDR1 and CDR2: SGHDT and YYEEEE. The CDR3 reads CASSPRPGQGALNTEAFF. CDR3 bases: TGTGCCAGCAGCCCGAGACCGGGACAGGGAGCTCTGAACACTGAAGCTTTCTTT.

The J gene is TRBJ1-2, the V gene TRBV2, with D perhaps matching TRBD1 (5 bases). CDR3 length: 17 amino acids. Trimming pared 4 bases from V and 3 bases from J, leaving 21 bases between. Germline V gene data show CDR1 as SNHLY and CDR2 as FYNNEI. CDR3 protein: CASSGRRGQKSDYGYTF. The CDR3 coding sequence is TGTGCCAGCAGTGGTAGGAGGGGTCAAAAAAGTGACTATGGCTACACCTTC.

The rearrangement links TRBV7-2 to TRBJ2-5; 7 nucleotides agree with TRBD1. V shed 2 bases and J 7 bases; nucleotides not matched to a gene: 7. The CDR3 has 14 amino acids. Germline V CDR1 and CDR2: SGHTA, FQGNSA. The CDR3 DNA follows: TGTGCCAGCAGCTTATCCGGGACAGCAGGGACCCAGTACTTC. It codes for CASSLSGTAGTQYF.

This chain connects TRBV18 to TRBJ2-7; 8 nucleotides match TRBD1. V lost 5 bases, J lost 4 bases, and 10 bases stayed unmatched. In germline, CDR1 is KGHSH, CDR2 LQKENI. This CDR3 region has 15 residues. The CDR3 DNA follows: TGTGCCAGCTCATACGGGACAGGCGGACAGTACGAGCAGTACTTC. It yields the protein CASSYGTGGQYEQYF. Full variable domain (remainder filled in from reference TRBV18 and TRBJ2-7): NAGVMQNPRHLVRRRGQEARLRCSPMKGHSHVYWYRQLPEEGLKFMVYLQKENIIDESGMPKERFSAEFPKEGPSILRIQQVVRGDSAAYFCASSYGTGGQYEQYFGPGTRLTVT.

The V call is TRBV7-8, the J call TRBJ1-1; D remains ambiguous. The V end lost 2 bases, the J end lost 8 bases, and 15 bases lay between the germline ends. The CDR3 loop spans 14 amino acids. Germline V gives CDR1 SGHVS, CDR2 FQNEAQ. CDR3 coding DNA: TGTGCCAGCAGCTTAATCAAGGGTGGGGTAGAAGCTTTCTTT. Translation gives CASSLIKGGVEAFF. Using reference TRBV7-8 and TRBJ1-1 for the parts outside the CDR3, the full variable domain is GAGVSQSPRYKVAKRGQDVALRCDPISGHVSLFWYQQALGQGPEFLTYFQNEAQLDKSGLPSDRFFAERPEGSVSTLKIQRTQQEDSAVYLCASSLIKGGVEAFFGQGTRLTVV.

This sequence joins TRBV6-2 or TRBV6-3 and TRBJ2-1; 7 nucleotides match TRBD2. Germline values: CDR1 MNHEY, CDR2 SVGEGT. The CDR3 length is 12 residues. V lost 6 bases and J lost 11; bases outside the gene matches: 7. In DNA form, the CDR3 reads TGTGCCAGCAGCAGAGGACTAGTTAAGCAGTTCTTC. Its translation: CASSRGLVKQFF.

The gene calls are TRBV11-2 and TRBJ1-6; the D gene is possibly TRBD1 (5 bases). Deletions cut 1 base from V and 0 bases from J, with 10 bases between. Germline V gene sequence: CDR1 SGHAT, CDR2 FQNNGV. The CDR3 is 17 amino acids. The CDR3: CASSLVAGTSYNSPLHF. In nucleotides, the CDR3 is TGTGCCAGCAGCTTAGTGGCAGGGACCTCCTATAATTCACCCCTCCACTTT.

CDR3 in amino acids: CASSQGLAGETQYF. CDR3 nucleotides: TGTGCCAGCAGCCAAGGACTAGCGGGGGAGACCCAGTACTTC. The gene calls are TRBV14 and TRBJ2-5, with 11 bases matching TRBD2. With V trimmed by 1 base and J by 5 bases, 0 bases remained unmatched. The CDR3 extends over 14 amino acids. From germline, CDR1 is SGHDN and CDR2 FVKESK.

V is TRBV19 and J is TRBJ2-3; a possible D gene is TRBD2 (5 bases). Germline assignment: CDR1 LNHDA and CDR2 SQIVND (reference sequence). V shed 7 bases and J shed 3 bases, with 14 bases lying between them. The CDR3 extends over 14 amino acids. The CDR3 reads CASNNGVGTDTQYF. CDR3 coding DNA: TGTGCCAGTAATAACGGGGTCGGGACAGATACGCAGTATTTT.

This CDR3 reads CAITPNGGAAYNEQFF. As DNA, the CDR3 is TGTGCCATCACCCCTAACGGGGGGGCTGCCTACAATGAGCAGTTCTTC. V usage is TRBV7-6 and J usage is TRBJ2-1, with 8 bases matching TRBD2. Looked up from germline, CDR1 is SGHVS and CDR2 is FNYEAQ. This CDR3 has 16 residues. V lost 10 bases, J lost 2 bases, and 13 bases stayed unmatched.

This sequence joins TRBV5-1 and TRBJ1-1; D unclear. Germline CDR1 SGHRS, CDR2 YFSETQ. Between the trimmed V and J ends, which lost 0 bases and 0 bases, there was a span of 12 bases. The CDR3 is made up of 16 amino acids. The CDR3 region is CASSLAQAIMNTEAFF. CDR3 DNA sequence: TGCGCCAGCAGCTTGGCTCAGGCCATTATGAACACTGAAGCTTTCTTT. The whole variable domain, remainder taken from reference TRBV5-1 and TRBJ1-1, is KAGVTQTPRYLIKTRGQQVTLSCSPISGHRSVSWYQQTPGQGLQFLFEYFSETQRNKGNFPGRFSGRQFSNSRSEMNVSTLELGDSALYLCASSLAQAIMNTEAFFGQGTRLTVV.

This clone was recorded once. The CDR3: CASRYGQGLGDTEAFF. The CDR3, as DNA: TGTGCCAGCAGGTACGGACAGGGGCTGGGGGACACTGAAGCTTTCTTT. The J gene is TRBJ1-1, the V gene TRBV2; TRBD1 agrees at 9 bases. Trimming removed 6 bases from V and 3 bases from J; junction bases left unmatched: 11. The CDR3 runs 16 residues. In germline, CDR1 is SNHLY, CDR2 FYNNEI.

The V and J genes are TRBV5-1 and TRBJ1-5; D gene ambiguous. CDR1 and CDR2 from the germline V gene are SGHRS and YFSETQ. There are 15 residues in the CDR3. The V end was cut by 5 bases, the J end by 0 bases, with 12 bases between. CDR3 DNA: TGCGCCAGCAGTGCAGATCTTGGTAGCAATCAGCCCCAGCATTTT. It is translated as CASSADLGSNQPQHF.

V and J are TRBV11-2 and TRBJ1-1; D gene unclear. The CDR3 loop spans 16 amino acids. Germline V gene sequence: CDR1 SGHAT, CDR2 FQNNGV. Trimming cost V 5 bases and J 4 bases, with 20 bases left between them. CDR3 coding DNA: TGTGCCAGCAGCACCCCTCGTGGGAGGAAGGGCACTGAAGCTTTCTTT. As protein: CASSTPRGRKGTEAFF.

The chain carries TRBV4-1 and TRBJ2-7, with D unclear. This CDR3 is 11 amino acids long. CDR1 and CDR2 from the germline V gene are MGHRA and YSYEKL. With 4 bases removed from V and 5 bases from J, the gap between germline ends came to 6 bases. DNA for the CDR3: TGCGCCAGCAGCCGCCGTGACGAGCAGTACTTC. Amino acid sequence: CASSRRDEQYF.

The table lists this clone with a count of one. This chain joins TRBV18 and TRBJ2-1; D is unresolved. In germline, CDR1 is KGHSH, CDR2 LQKENI. This CDR3 spans 13 amino acids. With 0 bases removed from V and 6 bases from J, the gap between germline ends came to 6 bases. CDR3 region: CASSPPASNEQFF. In DNA form, the CDR3 reads TGTGCCAGCTCACCACCGGCCAGCAATGAGCAGTTCTTC.

The V call is TRBV4-1, the J call TRBJ2-1, with TRBD1 identical over 9 bases. V lost 1 base, J lost 8 bases, and 18 bases stayed unmatched. This CDR3 has 19 residues. Germline CDR1 and CDR2: MGHRA and YSYEKL. The CDR3 DNA sequence: TGCGCCAGCAGCCAAGGCACAGGGGGCTGGGGTACGGGTACCTATGAGCAGTTCTTC. It encodes CASSQGTGGWGTGTYEQFF.

V gene TRBV12-5 combines with J gene TRBJ1-5; 7 nucleotides line up with TRBD1. The ends lost 6 bases at V and 6 bases at J; junction bases unmatched: 17. Germline loops: CDR1 LGHNT, CDR2 FRNRAP. The CDR3 has 17 amino acids. The CDR3 coding sequence is TGTGCTAGTGGCCAGGACAGGACCTCGACTATGGGTCAGCCCCAGCATTTT. Protein: CASGQDRTSTMGQPQHF.

The chain recombines TRBV5-1 with TRBJ2-5, with D unresolved. The CDR3 is 14 residues long. CDR1 and CDR2 (germline): SGHRS, YFSETQ. Trimming took 3 bases from V and 2 from J, leaving 11 bases between them. The CDR3 bases are TGCGCCAGCAGCTCCCTGAACTTTCAAGAGACCCAGTACTTC. Protein product: CASSSLNFQETQYF.

V is TRBV14 and J is TRBJ2-1, with D possibly TRBD2 on 6 matching bases. The germline V and J ends were trimmed by 3 bases and 5 bases, with 14 bases remaining between them. Per germline, CDR1 SGHDN and CDR2 FVKESK. CDR3 length equals 15 residues. For the CDR3, the DNA is TGTGCCAGCAGCCATATTAGGCGGGGTGACAATGAGCAGTTCTTC. Translating gives CASSHIRRGDNEQFF. The full variable domain, with the rest looked up from reference TRBV14 and TRBJ2-1, is EAGVTQFPSHSVIEKGQTVTLRCDPISGHDNLYWYRRVMGKEIKFLLHFVKESKQDESGMPNNRFLAERTGGTYSTLKVQPAELEDSGVYFCASSHIRRGDNEQFFGPGTRLTVL.

The rearrangement joins TRBV6-5 to TRBJ1-5, with D maybe TRBD1 (6 bases). This CDR3 region has 15 residues. Germline CDR1 is MNHEY and CDR2 is SVGAGI. Trimming shortened V by 7 bases and J by 3 bases, and 16 bases separated the two germline ends. In nucleotides, the CDR3 is TGTGCCAGCAAAGACCAGGGGCTCCTCAATCAGCCCCAGCATTTT. It is translated as CASKDQGLLNQPQHF.

The rearrangement links TRBV13 to TRBJ2-3, with D possibly being TRBD1 or TRBD2 (6 bases each). Germline lookup yields CDR1 PRHDT and CDR2 FYEKMQ (reference sequence). The V and J ends lost 3 bases and 6 bases respectively, with 10 bases between them. The length of the CDR3 is 13 residues. The CDR3: CASSFGGGDTQYF. In DNA, the CDR3 is TGTGCCAGCAGCTTCGGGGGCGGCGATACGCAGTATTTT.

The rearrangement joins TRBV15 to TRBJ2-1; maybe TRBD2 (6 bases). The V gene lost 5 bases and the J gene lost 8 bases, with 16 bases spanning the gap. CDR1 LNHNV and CDR2 YYDKDF come from the germline V gene (reference sequence). The CDR3 has 14 residues. The CDR3 DNA reads TGTGCCACCAGCCCGGGGGTGCTAGTCTATGAGCAGTTCTTC. This gives the protein CATSPGVLVYEQFF.

V is TRBV7-8 and J is TRBJ2-6; D unclear. Germline CDR1 and CDR2: SGHVS and FQNEAQ. The length of the CDR3 is 14 residues. Trimming removed 2 bases at V and 0 bases at J, with 2 bases between. DNA of the CDR3: TGTGCCAGCAGCTTAAGCTCTGGGGCCAACGTCCTGACTTTC. Protein: CASSLSSGANVLTF.